The sequence of this T cell receptor beta chain was determined in a study of PD-L1 blockade in urothelial cancer. Synthetic templates analogous to TCR were spiked into all PCRs individually. The assay was immunoSEQ multiplex PCR, and TCRdb's table has in-frame clones only and misses some. The data show some 100,000 clones, 91% seen once. The germline V gene encodes CDR1 LNHDA and CDR2 SQIVND (reference sequence). The CDR3 consists of 14 residues. The V and J ends lost 6 bases and 3 bases, in that order; junction bases with no gene match: 6. The clonotype comes from a woman older than 75 with urothelial cancer. The rearrangement links TRBV19 to TRBJ1-1; 8 bases fit TRBD1. The sequencing here drew on PBMCs, taken around atezolizumab (anti-PD-L1) treatment. The CDR3 here is CASRLGQGYTEAFF. CDR3 nucleotides: TGTGCCAGTAGGCTCGGACAGGGCTACACTGAAGCTTTCTTT.